The 27 T cell receptor beta chains in this list originate from one sample, sequenced in a study of T cell changes during pregnancy in multiple sclerosis. Libraries were prepared by immunoSEQ multiplex PCR; TCRdb keeps only in-frame clonotypes and omits some of them. The sample records approximately 44,000 clones, 75% to 95% being singletons. The input for sequencing was CD4+ T cells from peripheral blood mononuclear cells, taken before pregnancy. These receptors were collected from a female donor with multiple sclerosis, enrolled in a pregnancy study.

This clone was seen just once. The V gene is TRBV12-5, the J gene TRBJ2-2; D perhaps matches TRBD2 (5 bases). CDR3 size: 15 residues. Germline V lookup: CDR1 LGHNT, CDR2 FRNRAP. Trimming left V 4 bases short and J 0 bases short, with 9 bases between. The chain's CDR3 is CASGSTTSNTGELFF. The DNA for the CDR3 is TGTGCTAGTGGTTCGACTACCTCGAACACCGGGGAGCTGTTTTTT.

This chain joins TRBV9 and TRBJ2-5, with TRBD1 matching over 7 bases. Trimming at V came to 3 bases and at J to 1 base, leaving 3 bases not matched to a gene. The CDR3 contains 14 residues. Germline values: CDR1 SGDLS, CDR2 YYNGEE. This CDR3 is CASSDGTVQETQYF. The CDR3 DNA sequence: TGTGCCAGCAGCGATGGGACAGTCCAAGAGACCCAGTACTTC.

CDR3 coding DNA: TGCGCCAGCAGCTTGGAACTTGGTTCCTACAATGAGCAGTTCTTC. Amino acids: CASSLELGSYNEQFF. The V call is TRBV5-1, the J call TRBJ2-1; D call uncertain. The V end lost 0 bases, the J end lost 1 base, and 8 bases lay between the germline ends. In germline, CDR1 is SGHRS, CDR2 YFSETQ. The CDR3 is made up of 15 amino acids.

The chain joins TRBV7-2 to TRBJ1-2; TRBD1 is a possible D gene (6 bases). CDR1 is SGHTA, CDR2 FQGNSA, per germline. V lost 1 base and J lost 4, with 16 bases in between. The CDR3 is 16 amino acids. CDR3 residues: CASSLEGTIPLYGYTF. The CDR3 DNA sequence: TGTGCCAGCAGCTTAGAGGGGACAATTCCTCTCTATGGCTACACCTTC. Supplemented by reference TRBV7-2 and TRBJ1-2, the full variable domain reads GAGVSQSPSNKVTEKGKDVELRCDPISGHTALYWYRQSLGQGLEFLIYFQGNSAPDKSGLPSDRFSAERTGGSVSTLTIQRTQQEDSAVYLCASSLEGTIPLYGYTFGSGTRLTVV.

This clone was detected once. V gene TRBV10-2 combines with J gene TRBJ2-1; unclear D gene. Trimming pared 6 bases from V and 5 bases from J, leaving 44 bases between. From germline, CDR1 is WSHSY and CDR2 SAAADI. The CDR3 is 24 amino acids. The CDR3 loop is CASSFSAAEDPGKKRYPENNEQFF. DNA for the CDR3: TGCGCCAGCAGCTTTTCCGCGGCAGAAGATCCTGGAAAAAAAAGGTACCCAGAAAACAATGAGCAGTTCTTC.

V and J are TRBV2 and TRBJ2-2, with 14 bases matching TRBD2. CDR3 length: 18 residues. Germline V gives CDR1 SNHLY, CDR2 FYNNEI. V shed 5 bases, J shed 3 bases, and the junction held 8 bases outside the gene matches. DNA of the CDR3: TGTGCCAGCAGTCTACGACTAGCGGGGGGGCTAGACACCGGGGAGCTGTTTTTT. It is translated as CASSLRLAGGLDTGELFF.

The chain employs TRBV28 and TRBJ1-1; the D gene is possibly TRBD1 (5 bases). Looked up from germline, CDR1 is MDHEN and CDR2 is SYDVKM. Trimming removed 11 bases from V and 5 bases from J, with 18 bases in between. This CDR3 contains 13 residues. As DNA, the CDR3 is TGTGCCCTTCAAGGGCAGGGTTGGACTGAAGCTTTCTTT. Residues: CALQGQGWTEAFF.

The genes are TRBV7-6 and TRBJ2-5, with unresolved D. From germline, CDR1 is SGHVS and CDR2 FNYEAQ. The CDR3 loop spans 13 amino acids. Trimming took off 4 bases at V and 8 bases at J, with 14 bases between the two ends. The CDR3 sequence: CASSSTSSGTQYF. CDR3 coding DNA: TGTGCCAGCAGCTCGACCTCATCGGGTACCCAGTACTTC. Looking up the rest from reference TRBV7-6 and TRBJ2-5 gives the full variable domain: GAGVSQSPRYKVTKRGQDVALRCDPISGHVSLYWYRQALGQGPEFLTYFNYEAQQDKSGLPNDRFSAERPEGSISTLTIQRTEQRDSAMYRCASSSTSSGTQYFGPGTRLLVL.

V and J are TRBV11-3 and TRBJ1-1; tentatively, D is TRBD1 (5 bases). This CDR3 region has 14 residues. V was clipped by 5 bases and J by 0 bases, with 10 bases between them. Looked up from germline, CDR1 is SGHNT and CDR2 is YENEEA. The CDR3 loop is CASSAGRLNTEAFF. CDR3 DNA sequence: TGTGCCAGCAGCGCGGGACGGCTGAACACTGAAGCTTTCTTT.

V usage is TRBV7-9 and J usage is TRBJ1-1, with a possible D match to TRBD1 (5 bases). The V gene's germline CDR1 is SEHNR and CDR2 FQNEAQ (reference sequence). This CDR3 spans 14 amino acids. V lost 3 bases to trimming and J lost 3 bases, with 11 bases between them. CDR3 bases: TGTGCCAGCAGCTTCCAGGGCAGGGACACTGAAGCTTTCTTT. Translating gives CASSFQGRDTEAFF.

The chain is built from TRBV5-1 and TRBJ1-3; D is perhaps TRBD1 (6 bases). This CDR3 has 15 amino acids. Germline CDR1 and CDR2: SGHRS and YFSETQ. V dropped 4 bases and J dropped 4 bases, with 15 bases sitting between them. CDR3 in DNA: TGCGCCAGCAGCCCCCTGGGGGCGAGAGGAAACACCATATATTTT. Encoded protein: CASSPLGARGNTIYF.

The rearrangement uses TRBV7-9 and TRBJ1-4, with D unclear. The CDR3 runs 14 residues. V lost 2 bases and J lost 13, with 17 bases in between. Germline-derived CDR1 and CDR2 are SEHNR and FQNEAQ (reference sequence). CDR3 sequence reads: CASSLNLGPEGLFF. The CDR3 DNA reads TGTGCCAGCAGCTTAAACCTGGGCCCCGAAGGACTGTTTTTT.

The rearrangement links TRBV27 to TRBJ2-5, with D tentatively TRBD2 (5 bases). Deletions cut 0 bases from V and 5 bases from J, with 13 bases between. The CDR3 contains 15 residues. Per germline, CDR1 MNHEY and CDR2 SMNVEV (reference sequence). This CDR3 reads CASSLSIARRETQYF. DNA of the CDR3: TGTGCCAGCAGTTTATCGATAGCGAGGCGGGAGACCCAGTACTTC.

V gene TRBV30 combines with J gene TRBJ2-7; D is perhaps TRBD2 (7 bases). V was cut by 7 bases and J by 0 bases, with 19 bases left in between. From germline, CDR1 is GTSNPN and CDR2 SVGIG (reference sequence). This CDR3 region has 15 residues. CDR3 sequence reads: CAFRFGGRFSYEQYF. The CDR3, as DNA: TGTGCCTTCCGTTTCGGGGGGCGATTCTCCTACGAGCAGTACTTC.

This sequence joins TRBV4-1 and TRBJ1-2, with no clear D. V was cut by 0 bases and J by 4 bases, with 12 bases left in between. Per the germline V gene, CDR1 is MGHRA and CDR2 is YSYEKL. CDR3 length: 15 amino acids. The CDR3 DNA is TGCGCCAGCAGCCAAGAGGCGGCCTCCTTCTATGGCTACACCTTC. Its protein is CASSQEAASFYGYTF.

This clone was seen more than once but under ten times. The chain links TRBV7-6 to TRBJ2-2, with 8 positions matching TRBD1. This CDR3 has 14 residues. In germline, CDR1 is SGHVS, CDR2 FNYEAQ. The ends lost 1 base at V and 5 bases at J; junction bases unmatched: 0. CDR3 in amino acids: CASSLGQGTGELFF. CDR3 in DNA: TGTGCCAGCAGCTTAGGACAGGGGACCGGGGAGCTGTTTTTT. The whole variable domain, remainder taken from reference TRBV7-6 and TRBJ2-2, is GAGVSQSPRYKVTKRGQDVALRCDPISGHVSLYWYRQALGQGPEFLTYFNYEAQQDKSGLPNDRFSAERPEGSISTLTIQRTEQRDSAMYRCASSLGQGTGELFFGEGSRLTVL.

The chain links TRBV27 to TRBJ2-3; the D gene is possibly TRBD1 (6 bases). Between the trimmed V and J ends, which lost 6 bases and 5 bases, there was a span of 21 bases. The CDR3 length is 16 residues. The V gene's germline CDR1 is MNHEY and CDR2 SMNVEV (reference sequence). In DNA form, the CDR3 reads TGTGCCAGCAGCTGGGGGCGTGGGAGAGGTAAAGATACGCAGTATTTT. Residues: CASSWGRGRGKDTQYF.

V and J are TRBV10-3 and TRBJ2-3; TRBD2 is a possible D gene (7 bases). Trimming took off 10 bases at V and 2 bases at J, with 10 bases between the two ends. The length of the CDR3 is 12 residues. CDR1 is ENHRY, CDR2 SYGVKD, per germline. CDR3 loop: CATRGATDTQYF. The CDR3 region has the DNA TGTGCCACCCGGGGGGCCACAGATACGCAGTATTTT.

The CDR3 DNA follows: TGTGCCAGCAGTTTAGAGGGAAACACCATATATTTT. Translating it yields CASSLEGNTIYF. The chain combines TRBV28 with TRBJ1-3; D is uncertain. V shed 2 bases and J shed 4 bases, with 3 bases lying between them. The CDR3 has 12 residues. The germline gives CDR1 MDHEN, CDR2 SYDVKM.

The chain has TRBV7-2 and TRBJ1-5; D remains unclear. Germline CDR1 is SGHTA and CDR2 is FQGNSA. V was clipped by 5 bases and J by 0 bases, with 8 bases between them. This CDR3 is 14 amino acids long. The CDR3 here is CASSGEGSNQPQHF. For the CDR3, the DNA is TGTGCCAGCAGCGGGGAGGGTAGCAATCAGCCCCAGCATTTT.

The V call is TRBV19, the J call TRBJ1-1, with D possibly matching TRBD1 (5 bases). This CDR3 is built from 13 residues. In germline, CDR1 is LNHDA, CDR2 SQIVND (reference sequence). V was clipped by 3 bases and J by 5 bases, with 10 bases between them. CDR3: CASSITGGTEAFF. The CDR3, as DNA: TGTGCCAGTAGTATTACCGGGGGTACTGAAGCTTTCTTT.

This rearrangement joins TRBV7-2 to TRBJ2-1; the match to TRBD2 covers 14 bases. This CDR3 spans 16 amino acids. Trimming cost V 1 base and J 7 bases; bases outside gene matches: 3. Looked up from germline, CDR1 is SGHTA and CDR2 is FQGNSA. The CDR3 sequence is CASSLVRTSGGNEQFF. CDR3 nucleotide sequence: TGTGCCAGCAGCTTAGTCAGGACTAGCGGGGGGAATGAGCAGTTCTTC.

The rearrangement uses TRBV5-1 and TRBJ2-7; 10 positions match TRBD1. This CDR3 has 18 amino acids. Germline values: CDR1 SGHRS, CDR2 YFSETQ. Trimming removed 7 bases from V and 5 bases from J; junction bases left unmatched: 21. The CDR3 bases are TGCGCCAGCGCGGTTTTTGGGACAGGGGCGGCCGGGGACCACGAGCAGTACTTC. Protein sequence: CASAVFGTGAAGDHEQYF.

The V gene is TRBV5-1, the J gene TRBJ2-7; D might be TRBD2 (5 bases). CDR3 length: 14 amino acids. Germline V gene sequence: CDR1 SGHRS, CDR2 YFSETQ. V lost 0 bases and J 3 bases, leaving 10 bases between the germline ends. CDR3 sequence: CASSLATGNYEQYF. DNA for the CDR3: TGCGCCAGCAGCTTGGCCACGGGAAACTACGAGCAGTACTTC.

This chain joins TRBV27 and TRBJ1-5; 7 nucleotides agree with TRBD1. CDR3 length: 16 residues. Germline assignment: CDR1 MNHEY and CDR2 SMNVEV (reference sequence). Trimming at V came to 2 bases and at J to 3 bases, leaving 7 bases not matched to a gene. The CDR3 region has the DNA TGTGCCAGCAGTTTAACGACAGGGTCTTTCAATCAGCCCCAGCATTTT. It translates to CASSLTTGSFNQPQHF.

The chain joins TRBV5-4 to TRBJ1-1, with 8 positions matching TRBD1. V was clipped by 4 bases and J by 5 bases; unmatched bases: 7. Germline V CDR1 and CDR2: SGHNT, YYREEE (reference sequence). This CDR3 spans 14 amino acids. The CDR3 is CASSPRTGQTEAFF. The CDR3 nucleotides are TGTGCCAGCAGCCCTCGGACAGGGCAGACTGAAGCTTTCTTT.

The count of this clone is one. This sequence joins TRBV6-1 and TRBJ2-7, with D maybe TRBD1 (5 bases). The V and J ends lost 1 base and 4 bases respectively, with 11 bases between them. In germline, CDR1 is MNHNS, CDR2 SASEGT. There are 14 residues in the CDR3. In DNA, the CDR3 is TGTGCCAGCAGTGAAGACCAGGGTCCTTACGAGCAGTACTTC. Amino acid sequence: CASSEDQGPYEQYF.